This T cell receptor (beta chain) was recovered during a study of regulatory T cells in long-lasting Graves disease. Building of the TCR beta libraries involved iRepertoire HTBI primers and Arm-PCR of CDR3 regions. TCRdb ran MiXCR on the multiplex PCR reads and lists one entry per CDR3 protein. The sample holds about 520,000 distinct CDR3 sequences, about 11% seen once. Time point specified: newly diagnosed GD, antithyroid drugs for less than 3 months. Generation of the TCR library employed RNA extracted from PBMCs. This clonotype was counted ten times or more. This sample also appeared in a second study, on T cells in Graves' hyperthyroidism and ophthalmopathy.

The material was peripheral blood mononuclear cells (PBMCs), obtained at new diagnosis, from a patient treated with antithyroid drugs. This receptor was taken from a woman aged 25 to 39 with Graves disease.

CDR3 residues: CASSESGVQFF. The CDR3 DNA reads as TGTGCCAGCAGTGAATCCGGGGTCCAGTTCTTC. The J gene is TRBJ2-1, the V gene TRBV2, with D possibly TRBD2 on 5 matching bases. The V end was cut by 2 bases, the J end by 13 bases, with 9 bases between. The CDR3 consists of 11 residues. CDR1 is SNHLY and CDR2 is FYNNEI in the germline V gene. Filled out from reference TRBV2 and TRBJ2-1, the complete variable domain reads EPEVTQTPSHQVTQMGQEVILRCVPISNHLYFYWYRQILGQKVEFLVSFYNNEISEKSEIFDDQFSVERPDGSNFTLKIRSTKLEDSAMYFCASSESGVQFFGPGTRLTVL.